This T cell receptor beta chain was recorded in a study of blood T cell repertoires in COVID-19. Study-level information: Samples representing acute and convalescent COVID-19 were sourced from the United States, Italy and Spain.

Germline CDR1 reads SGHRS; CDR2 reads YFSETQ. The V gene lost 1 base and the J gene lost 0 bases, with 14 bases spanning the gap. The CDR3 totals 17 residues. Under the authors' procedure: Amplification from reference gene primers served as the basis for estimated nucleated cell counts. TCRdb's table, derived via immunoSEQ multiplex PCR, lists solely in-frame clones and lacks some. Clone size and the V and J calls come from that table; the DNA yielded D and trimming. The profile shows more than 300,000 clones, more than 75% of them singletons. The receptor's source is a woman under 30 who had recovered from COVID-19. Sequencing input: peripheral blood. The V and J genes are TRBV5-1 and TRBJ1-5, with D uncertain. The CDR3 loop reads CASSLPGTRYSNQPQHF. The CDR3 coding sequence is TGCGCCAGCAGCTTGCCGGGAACTAGATATAGCAATCAGCCCCAGCATTTT.